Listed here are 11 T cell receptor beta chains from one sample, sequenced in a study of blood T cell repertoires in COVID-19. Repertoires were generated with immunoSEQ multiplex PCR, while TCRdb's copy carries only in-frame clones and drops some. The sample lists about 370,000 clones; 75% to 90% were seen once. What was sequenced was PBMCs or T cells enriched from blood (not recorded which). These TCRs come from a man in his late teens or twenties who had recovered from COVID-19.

CDR3 in amino acids: CAISEGGWSYNSPLHF. Here the CDR3 DNA reads TGTGCCATCAGTGAGGGGGGGTGGTCCTATAATTCACCCCTCCACTTT. V gene TRBV10-3 combines with J gene TRBJ1-6, with D perhaps TRBD1 (5 bases). The CDR3 is 16 amino acids. With 2 bases removed from V and 1 base from J, the gap between germline ends came to 9 bases. CDR1 ENHRY and CDR2 SYGVKD come from the germline V gene.

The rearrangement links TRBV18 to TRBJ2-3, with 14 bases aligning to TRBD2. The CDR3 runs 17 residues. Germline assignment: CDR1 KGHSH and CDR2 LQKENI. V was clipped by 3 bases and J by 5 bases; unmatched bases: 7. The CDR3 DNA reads TGTGCCAGCTCACCGGGACTAGCGGGGGCCCAGGGAGATACGCAGTATTTT. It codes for CASSPGLAGAQGDTQYF.

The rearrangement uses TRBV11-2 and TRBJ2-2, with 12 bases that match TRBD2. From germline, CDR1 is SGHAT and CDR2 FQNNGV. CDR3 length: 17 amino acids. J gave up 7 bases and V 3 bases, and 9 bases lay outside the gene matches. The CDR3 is CASSLDTSGRFYGELFF. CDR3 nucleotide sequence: TGTGCCAGCAGCTTGGACACTAGCGGGAGGTTTTACGGGGAGCTGTTTTTT.

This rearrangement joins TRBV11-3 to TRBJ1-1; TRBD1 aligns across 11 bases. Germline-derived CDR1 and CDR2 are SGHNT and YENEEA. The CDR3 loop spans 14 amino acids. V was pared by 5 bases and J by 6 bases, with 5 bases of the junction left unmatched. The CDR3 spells CASSTGQGVSEAFF. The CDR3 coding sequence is TGTGCCAGCAGCACGGGACAGGGGGTGTCTGAAGCTTTCTTT.

The chain's CDR3 is CASKDGPGTGGEWRYGYTF. For the CDR3, the DNA is TGTGCCAGTAAGGATGGGCCCGGGACAGGGGGCGAGTGGAGGTATGGCTACACCTTC. The gene calls are TRBV19 and TRBJ1-2; TRBD1 aligns across 12 bases. CDR1 is LNHDA, CDR2 SQIVND, per germline (reference sequence). Trimming took 7 bases from V and 5 from J; bases not matched to a gene: 20. The CDR3 consists of 19 residues.

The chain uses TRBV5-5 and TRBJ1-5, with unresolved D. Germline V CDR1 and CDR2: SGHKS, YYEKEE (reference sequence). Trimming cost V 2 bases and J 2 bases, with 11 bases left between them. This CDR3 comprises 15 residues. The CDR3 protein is CASSLGRVGNQPQHF. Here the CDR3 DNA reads TGTGCCAGCAGCTTAGGGAGAGTTGGCAATCAGCCCCAGCATTTT.

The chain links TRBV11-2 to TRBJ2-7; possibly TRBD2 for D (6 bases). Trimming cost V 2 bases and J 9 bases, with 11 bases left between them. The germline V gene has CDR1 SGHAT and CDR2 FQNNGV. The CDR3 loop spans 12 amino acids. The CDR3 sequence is CASSLSGPGQYF. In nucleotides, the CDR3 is TGTGCCAGCAGCTTAAGCGGGCCAGGGCAGTACTTC. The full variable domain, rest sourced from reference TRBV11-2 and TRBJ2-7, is EAGVAQSPRYKIIEKRQSVAFWCNPISGHATLYWYQQILGQGPKLLIQFQNNGVVDDSQLPKDRFSAERLKGVDSTLKIQPAKLEDSAVYLCASSLSGPGQYFGPGTRLTVT.

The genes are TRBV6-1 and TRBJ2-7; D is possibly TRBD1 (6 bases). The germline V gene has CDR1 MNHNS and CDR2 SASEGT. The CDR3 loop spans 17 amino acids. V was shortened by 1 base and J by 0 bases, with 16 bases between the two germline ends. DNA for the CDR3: TGTGCCAGCAGTGAAGTGGGCAGGGGATTTTTCTCCTACGAGCAGTACTTC. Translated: CASSEVGRGFFSYEQYF.

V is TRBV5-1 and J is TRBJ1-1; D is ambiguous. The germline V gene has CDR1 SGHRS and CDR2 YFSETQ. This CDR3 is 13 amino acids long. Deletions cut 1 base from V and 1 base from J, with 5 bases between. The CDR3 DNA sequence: TGCGCCAGCAGCTTGCCCTGGAACACTGAAGCTTTCTTT. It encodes CASSLPWNTEAFF.

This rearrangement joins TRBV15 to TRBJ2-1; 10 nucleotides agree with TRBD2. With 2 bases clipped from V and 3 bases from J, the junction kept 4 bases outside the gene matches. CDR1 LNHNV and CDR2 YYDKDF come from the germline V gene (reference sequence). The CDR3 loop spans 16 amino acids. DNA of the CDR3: TGTGCCACCAGCAGACCCGGACTAGCGGACTACAATGAGCAGTTCTTC. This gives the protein CATSRPGLADYNEQFF.

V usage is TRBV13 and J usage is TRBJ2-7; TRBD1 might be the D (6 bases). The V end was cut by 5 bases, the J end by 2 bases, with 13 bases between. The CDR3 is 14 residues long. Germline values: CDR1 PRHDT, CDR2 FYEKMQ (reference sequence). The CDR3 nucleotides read TGTGCCAGCAGCATACAGGGAATCGCCTACGAGCAGTACTTC. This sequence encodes CASSIQGIAYEQYF.